What follows is one T cell receptor beta chain and its context. Its matching antigen is unknown. The data were taken from a study of a mutant IDH1 vaccine in newly diagnosed glioma. Time point defined: week 23, last vaccination. Each vaccine dose was 300 ug of mutant IDH1 20-mer peptide, with topical imiquimod. The germline V gene has CDR1 KGHSH and CDR2 LQKENI. V gave up 6 bases and J gave up 0 bases; unmatched junction bases: 10. The CDR3 consists of 16 residues. Here immunoSEQ multiplex PCR was the method, and the copy in TCRdb shows in-frame clones only, minus some. Among 25,000 to 30,000 clones listed, 80% were seen once.

The starting material was PBMCs, obtained from a glioma patient whose treatment included an IDH1 peptide vaccine. This receptor was taken from a young woman with glioma. The chain is built from TRBV18 and TRBJ2-7; 8 positions agree with TRBD2. This chain's CDR3 is CASSLEPSGSSYEQYF. For the CDR3, the DNA is TGTGCCAGCTCTTTAGAACCGAGCGGGAGCTCCTACGAGCAGTACTTC. The variable domain in full, completed from reference TRBV18 and TRBJ2-7, reads NAGVMQNPRHLVRRRGQEARLRCSPMKGHSHVYWYRQLPEEGLKFMVYLQKENIIDESGMPKERFSAEFPKEGPSILRIQQVVRGDSAAYFCASSLEPSGSSYEQYFGPGTRLTVT.